These T cell receptor beta chains were read from a single sample in a study of T cell repertoires in cytomegalovirus infection. TCRdb itself ran the reads through MiXCR, one entry per CDR3 protein. The repertoire includes roughly 630,000 distinct CDR3 sequences, more than 20% of them detected once, and 7% to 9% sits in the top ten. The sample comprised CD8+ T cells from PBMCs. The receptors come from a human donor in good health (CMV status not recorded). Some clones in this sample may be carry-over from other donors' samples. CDR3s include the opening cysteine and the closing phenylalanine or tryptophan. A D gene is named only where the DNA matches it firmly. Size is omitted from some rows. Given values are once, few, many or a class for expanded clones.

. | few | TRBJ1-6 | TRBV13 | TGTGCCAGCAGCTACCGGCCCCCGAATTCACCCCTCCACTTT | CASSYRPPNSPLHF
. | . | TRBJ2-2 | TRBV6-2/TRBV6-3 | TGTGCCGCTACATGGGACTTTGGTTCCGGGGAGCTGTTTTTT | CAATWDFGSGELFF
TRBD1 | few | TRBJ1-1 | TRBV7-9 | TGTGCCAGCAGCCCGGGACAGGGGGGAAGGAGGACTGAAGCTTTCTTT | CASSPGQGGRRTEAFF
TRBD1 | . | TRBJ1-3 | TRBV14 | TGTGCCAGCAGGCAACGGACAGGTCGGTCGAATTCTGGAAACACCATATATTTT | CASRQRTGRSNSGNTIYF
. | . | TRBJ2-7 | TRBV7-9 | TGTGCCAGCAGCCCTACAGGGATTCGCCCCTACGAGCAGTACTTC | CASSPTGIRPYEQYF
TRBD2 | few | TRBJ2-1 | TRBV20-1 | TGCAGTGCTGAGACTAGCCAAGGATACAATGAGCAGTTCTTC | CSAETSQGYNEQFF
. | . | TRBJ2-1 | TRBV6-2/TRBV6-3 | TGTGCCAGCAGGGACGTAGGCAATGAGCAGTTCTTC | CASRDVGNEQFF
. | . | TRBJ2-4 | TRBV7-6 | TGTGCCAGCAGCCCCCCCCCCGGGGGCCTGGTCGACATTCAGTACTTC | CASSPPPGGLVDIQYF
. | . | TRBJ1-2 | TRBV20-1 | TGCAGTGGCCGGGAGAGGAGCCCAGCTAACTATGGCTACACCTTC | CSGRERSPANYGYTF
. | . | TRBJ1-2 | TRBV29-1 | TGCAGCGTTGAAGTGTCCTATGGCTACACCTTC | CSVEVSYGYTF
TRBD1 | . | TRBJ2-7 | TRBV30 | TGTGCCTCAAGACCTCCGGGACAGGGTCTCGACGAGCAGTACTTC | CASRPPGQGLDEQYF
TRBD1 | . | TRBJ1-2 | TRBV23-1 | TGCGCCAGCAGTCACCCCGGGACAGGTCATGGCTACACCTTC | CASSHPGTGHGYTF
TRBD2 | . | TRBJ2-1 | TRBV10-3 | TGTGCCATCAGTGAACTAGCGGGTCACAACAATGAGCAGTTCTTC | CAISELAGHNNEQFF
TRBD2 | . | TRBJ2-7 | TRBV6-5 | TGTGCCAGCAGTTACGGGGGGGTCTACGAGCAGTACTTC | CASSYGGVYEQYF
. | . | TRBJ2-5 | TRBV2 | TGTGCCAGCATAAGGGGCGAGTACCAAGAGACCCAGTACTTC | CASIRGEYQETQYF
. | few | TRBJ2-1 | TRBV12-3/TRBV12-4 | TGTGCCAGCAGTTTAGGAGTTATTGACAATGAGCAGTTCTTC | CASSLGVIDNEQFF
. | many | TRBJ2-2 | TRBV7-2 | TGTGCCAGCAGCCCCCCCCAGAACACCGGGGAGCTGTTTTTT | CASSPPQNTGELFF
TRBD1 | few | TRBJ2-1 | TRBV12-3/TRBV12-4 | TGTGCCAGCAGAGAGGGACAGTCCTACAATGAGCAGTTCTTC | CASREGQSYNEQFF
. | . | TRBJ1-1 | TRBV5-1 | TGCGCCAGCAGCTCCAGGGATGGGACTGAAGCTTTCTTT | CASSSRDGTEAFF
. | few | TRBJ2-3 | TRBV28 | TGTGCCAGCAGTTTAGACTTAGGGCAGGGCGGGGATACGCAGTATTTT | CASSLDLGQGGDTQYF
TRBD1 | many | TRBJ1-1 | TRBV7-8 | TGTGCCAGCAGCTCGGGGACAGGGGGTCTCCCTGAAGCTTTCTTT | CASSSGTGGLPEAFF
. | . | TRBJ1-1 | TRBV11-2 | TGTGCCAGCAGCTTGCCGATAATTATGAACACTGAAGCTTTCTTT | CASSLPIIMNTEAFF
TRBD1 | few | TRBJ1-5 | TRBV6-6 | TGTGCCAGCAGTTACTCTCTAACAGGGGGAAGCAATCAGCCCCAGCATTTT | CASSYSLTGGSNQPQHF
. | many | TRBJ2-7 | TRBV6-2/TRBV6-3 | TGTGCCAGCAGTTATTCAAGGAGGAGCTCCTACGAGCAGTACTTC | CASSYSRRSSYEQYF
TRBD1 | few | TRBJ2-1 | TRBV27 | TGTGCCAGCAGTTTTGAGGGGGCTCTCAATGAGCAGTTCTTC | CASSFEGALNEQFF
. | many | TRBJ1-5 | TRBV28 | TGTGCCAGCAGTTTATCTCGGCTAGATCTTAGCAATCAGCCCCAGCATTTT | CASSLSRLDLSNQPQHF
. | . | TRBJ1-1 | TRBV7-6 | TGTGCCAGCAGCTTAGCGCCAGGTGGCGAAGCTTTCTTT | CASSLAPGGEAFF
. | few | TRBJ2-2 | TRBV6-4 | TGTGCCAGCAGTGACTCGAGGGGGGCCGGGGAGCTGTTTTTT | CASSDSRGAGELFF
. | . | TRBJ2-7 | TRBV7-9 | TGTGCCAGCAGCTTAGGTGGGTTCGGGTACGAGCAGTACTTC | CASSLGGFGYEQYF
. | few | TRBJ2-7 | TRBV12-3/TRBV12-4 | TGTGCCAGCACCTTTACACCGGGACGGGAACCCTTCGAGCAGTACTTC | CASTFTPGREPFEQYF